This T cell receptor beta chain comes out of a study of long-term antiretroviral therapy in people with HIV. Study as a whole: In the earliest collections, sampling predates the 2015 immediate-ART recommendation by about a decade. Study results and caveats: Across all time points, the repertoire was dominated by clones that expanded before ART. CDR3 lengths in HIV samples spanned a narrower range than controls.

A v3.0 immunoSEQ assay was performed at survey level. Target depth was roughly 40,000-50,000 T-cell genomes per sample. Produced via immunoSEQ multiplex PCR; TCRdb's table is partial and in-frame only. The sample carries about 25,000 clones, roughly 85% recorded once. In this sample, this clone turned up once. Its antigen is undetermined. The source is a man over 45 with HIV. Source: unsorted PBMCs, taken 1.2 years after starting antiretroviral therapy.

The CDR3 DNA reads as TGCGCCAGCAGGGAGGGCAATCAGCCCCAGCATTTT. It translates to CASREGNQPQHF. J is TRBJ1-5 and V is TRBV5-1; D gene unclear. The CDR3 length is 12 residues. Trimming stripped 5 bases from V and 2 bases from J, with 5 bases between. The germline V gene encodes CDR1 SGHRS and CDR2 YFSETQ.